This is a list of T cell receptor beta chains from one sample in a study of T-cell memory formation after mild COVID-19. One entry per CDR3 protein, called by TCRdb with MiXCR from the 5' RACE reads. The sample has 300,000 to 350,000 distinct CDR3 sequences; around 15% are singletons. Sequenced material: PBMCs or a T cell subset sorted from them (not recorded which). Receptor source: a man aged 18 to 29 who had mild COVID-19 (a few samples of this study predate the infection). Cell type and time point are not known. The CDR3 runs from the conserved cysteine through the conserved F or W. The D gene is left open where the match is weak. Clone size, where shown, is once, few, many, or a class for clones that have expanded.

V,D,J,size,length,CDR3,DNA
TRBV30,NA,TRBJ2-3,few,14,CAWEWPVGIYTQYF,TGTGCCTGGGAATGGCCGGTGGGCATCTATACGCAGTATTTT
TRBV7-9,TRBD1,TRBJ1-2,few,15,CASSKPGQGARGYTF,TGTGCCAGCAGCAAACCGGGACAGGGGGCGCGTGGCTACACCTTC
TRBV28,TRBD2,TRBJ2-4,NA,14,CASTRGGFSDIQYF,TGTGCCAGCACCCGGGGGGGTTTCTCGGACATTCAGTACTTC
TRBV15,NA,TRBJ2-3,few,15,CATSRTVTNTDTQYF,TGTGCCACCAGCAGAACCGTCACAAACACAGATACGCAGTATTTT
TRBV7-2,NA,TRBJ2-1,many,15,CASSLGGLPYNEQFF,TGTGCCAGCAGCTTAGGCGGCCTTCCTTACAATGAGCAGTTCTTC
TRBV28,NA,TRBJ2-5,NA,13,CASSFTSVKTQYF,TGTGCCAGCAGTTTCACTAGTGTAAAGACCCAGTACTTC
TRBV6-1,NA,TRBJ2-4,many,13,CASSEAGQNIQYF,TGTGCCAGCAGTGAAGCGGGGCAAAACATTCAGTACTTC
TRBV5-1,NA,TRBJ2-1,many,13,CASSGDGYNEQFF,TGCGCCAGCAGCGGGGACGGATACAATGAGCAGTTCTTC
TRBV6-2/TRBV6-3,NA,TRBJ1-5,NA,14,CASSSRGEGQPQHF,TGTGCCAGCAGCTCTAGAGGTGAGGGACAGCCCCAGCATTTT
TRBV7-2,TRBD2,TRBJ2-1,NA,17,CASSLSRLAGAYNEQFF,TGTGCCAGCAGCTTATCACGACTAGCGGGGGCTTACAATGAGCAGTTCTTC
TRBV20-1,NA,TRBJ1-2,NA,14,CSARDNTGFYGYTF,TGCAGTGCTAGAGATAACACAGGCTTCTATGGCTACACCTTC
TRBV4-3,TRBD1,TRBJ1-1,NA,17,CASTLGGDRGIGTEAFF,TGCGCCAGCACCCTAGGTGGTGACAGGGGTATCGGCACTGAAGCTTTCTTT
TRBV5-1,NA,TRBJ2-3,few,12,CASSSAGDTQYF,TGCGCCAGCAGCTCTGCAGGAGATACGCAGTATTTT
TRBV3-1,TRBD2,TRBJ2-1,few,16,CASSHRGGGSYNEQFF,TGTGCCAGCAGCCACCGCGGGGGTGGGTCCTACAATGAGCAGTTCTTC
TRBV9,NA,TRBJ1-1,few,13,CASSSGKNTEAFF,TGTGCCAGCAGCTCAGGAAAGAACACTGAAGCTTTCTTT
TRBV5-1,NA,TRBJ2-6,NA,17,CASSFGGSGGLVNVLTF,TGCGCCAGCAGCTTCGGGGGGTCCGGGGGCCTCGTCAACGTCCTGACTTTC
TRBV6-1,NA,TRBJ2-7,few,15,CASSEKSTGGAEQYF,TGTGCCAGCAGTGAAAAGAGTACAGGGGGGGCCGAGCAGTACTTC